The following is a T cell receptor (beta chain) sequence with its context. PCR involved 60 Vbeta and 13 Jbeta primers. Measured with immunoSEQ multiplex PCR; TCRdb has only the in-frame clones, and not every one. The sample has 130,000 to 150,000 clones. This record comes from a study of cytomegalovirus exposure and HLA in healthy donors. Germline assignment: CDR1 MNHEY and CDR2 SMNVEV (reference sequence). The CDR3 is 13 amino acids. The V end lost 4 bases, the J end lost 4 bases, and 11 bases lay between the germline ends. The TCR originated in a woman aged 50 to 65 in good health and CMV-seronegative. Sequenced material: PBMCs. The J gene is TRBJ2-7, the V gene TRBV27, with D tentatively TRBD1 (6 bases). CDR3 DNA sequence: TGTGCCAGCAGTTCCAGGGGAAAATACGAGCAGTACTTC. Protein: CASSSRGKYEQYF.